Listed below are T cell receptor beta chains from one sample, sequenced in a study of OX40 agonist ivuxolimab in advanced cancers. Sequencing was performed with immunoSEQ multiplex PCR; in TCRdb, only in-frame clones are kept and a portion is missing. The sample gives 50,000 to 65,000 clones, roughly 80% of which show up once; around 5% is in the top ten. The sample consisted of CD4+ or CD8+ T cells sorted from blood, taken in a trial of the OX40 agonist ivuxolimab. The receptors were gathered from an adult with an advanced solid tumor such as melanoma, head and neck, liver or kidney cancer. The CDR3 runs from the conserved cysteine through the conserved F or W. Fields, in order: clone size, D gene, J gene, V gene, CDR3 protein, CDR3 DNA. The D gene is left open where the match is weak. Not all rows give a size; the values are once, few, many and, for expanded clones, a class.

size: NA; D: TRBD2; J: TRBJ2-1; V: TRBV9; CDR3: CASSVGQGLAGDSFYNEQFF; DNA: TGTGCCAGCAGCGTAGGACAAGGACTAGCGGGAGATTCTTTCTACAATGAGCAGTTCTTC
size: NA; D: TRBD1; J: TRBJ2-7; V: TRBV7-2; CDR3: CASSLVGGQGVLPTYEQYF; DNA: TGTGCCAGCAGCTTAGTGGGTGGACAGGGTGTTTTACCGACCTACGAGCAGTACTTC
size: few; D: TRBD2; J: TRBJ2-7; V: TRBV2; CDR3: CASTSGGFAYEQYF; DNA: TGTGCCAGCACTAGCGGGGGGTTTGCCTACGAGCAGTACTTC
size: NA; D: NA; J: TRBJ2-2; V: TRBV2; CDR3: CASREAENTGELFF; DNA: TGTGCCAGCAGGGAGGCGGAGAACACCGGGGAGCTGTTTTTT
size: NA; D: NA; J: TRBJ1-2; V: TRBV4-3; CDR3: CASSQARHLYGYTF; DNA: TGCGCCAGCAGCCAAGCCAGGCACCTCTATGGCTACACCTTC
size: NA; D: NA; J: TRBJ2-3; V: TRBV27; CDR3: CASSSPDTDTQYF; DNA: TGTGCCAGCAGTTCACCCGACACAGATACGCAGTATTTT
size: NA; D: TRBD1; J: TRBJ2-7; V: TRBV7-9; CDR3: CASSLTGADRDYEQYF; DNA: TGTGCCAGCAGCTTGACAGGCGCGGACAGGGACTACGAGCAGTACTTC
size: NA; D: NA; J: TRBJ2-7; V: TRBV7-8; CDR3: CASSLYSSYEQYF; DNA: TGTGCCAGCAGCTTGTACAGCTCCTACGAGCAGTACTTC
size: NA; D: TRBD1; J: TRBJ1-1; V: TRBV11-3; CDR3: CASSLPKGQFNTEAFF; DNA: TGTGCCAGCAGCTTACCTAAGGGACAGTTTAACACTGAAGCTTTCTTT
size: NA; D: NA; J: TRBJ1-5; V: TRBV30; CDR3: CAWSGAGGTQHF; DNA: TGTGCCTGGAGTGGGGCGGGAGGGACCCAGCATTTT
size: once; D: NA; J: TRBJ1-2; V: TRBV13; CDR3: CASSLGGYGYTF; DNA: TGTGCCAGCAGCTTAGGGGGCTATGGCTACACCTTC
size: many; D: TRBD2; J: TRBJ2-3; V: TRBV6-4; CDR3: CASSERTSGTDTQYF; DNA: TGTGCCAGCAGTGAACGAACTAGCGGGACAGATACGCAGTATTTT
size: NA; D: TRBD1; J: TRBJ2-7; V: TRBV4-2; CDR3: CASSQGGQGSYEQYF; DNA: TGTGCCAGCAGCCAAGGGGGACAGGGCTCATACGAGCAGTACTTC
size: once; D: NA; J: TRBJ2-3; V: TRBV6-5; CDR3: CASSYSTGTDTQYF; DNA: TGTGCCAGCAGTTACTCGACAGGCACAGATACGCAGTATTTT
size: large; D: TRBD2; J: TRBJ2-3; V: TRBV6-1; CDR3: CASSETSGGADTQYF; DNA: TGTGCCAGCAGTGAGACTAGCGGGGGGGCAGATACGCAGTATTTT
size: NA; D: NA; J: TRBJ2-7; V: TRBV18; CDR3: CASSPSAAGEQYF; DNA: TGTGCCAGCTCACCTTCCGCTGCCGGGGAGCAGTACTTC
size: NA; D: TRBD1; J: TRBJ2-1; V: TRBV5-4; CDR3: CASSPGQGDGQFF; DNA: TGTGCCAGCAGCCCTGGACAGGGAGACGGGCAGTTCTTC
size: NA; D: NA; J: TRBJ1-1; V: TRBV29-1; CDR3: CSVLSRMNTEAFF; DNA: TGCAGCGTTTTGTCTCGGATGAACACTGAAGCTTTCTTT
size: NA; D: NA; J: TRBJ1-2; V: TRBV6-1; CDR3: CASSEISLEGYTF; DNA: TGTGCCAGCAGTGAAATTTCCTTGGAAGGCTACACCTTC
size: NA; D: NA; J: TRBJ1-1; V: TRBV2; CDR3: CASFTGGDTEAFF; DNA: TGTGCCAGCTTTACTGGAGGGGACACTGAAGCTTTCTTT
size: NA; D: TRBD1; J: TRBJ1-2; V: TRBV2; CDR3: CASSTGQEILRGYTF; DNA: TGTGCCAGCAGTACCGGACAGGAAATATTGAGGGGCTACACCTTC
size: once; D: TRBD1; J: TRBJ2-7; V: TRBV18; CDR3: CASSPRGQGANSEQYF; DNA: TGTGCCAGCTCACCAAGGGGACAGGGGGCGAATTCCGAGCAGTACTTC
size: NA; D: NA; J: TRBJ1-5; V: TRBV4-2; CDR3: CASSQDTNLPQHF; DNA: TGTGCCAGCAGCCAAGATACGAACCTACCCCAGCATTTT
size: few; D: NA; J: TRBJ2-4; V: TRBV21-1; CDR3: CASSKAGGLLKNIQYF; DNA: TGTGCCAGCAGCAAAGCGGGGGGGCTGCTTAAAAACATTCAGTACTTC
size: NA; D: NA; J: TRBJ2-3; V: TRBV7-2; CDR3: CASSFLRNTQYF; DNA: TGTGCCAGCAGCTTCCTTCGGAATACGCAGTATTTT
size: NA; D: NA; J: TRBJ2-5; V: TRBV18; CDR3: CASSPAGSETQYF; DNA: TGTGCCAGCTCACCCGCAGGGTCAGAGACCCAGTACTTC
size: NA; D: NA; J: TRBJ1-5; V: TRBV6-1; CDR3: CASSLGQGGQPQHF; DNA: TGTGCCAGCAGTCTAGGGCAGGGAGGTCAGCCCCAGCATTTT
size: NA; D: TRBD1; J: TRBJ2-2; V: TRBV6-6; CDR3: CASSRTGGGNTGELFF; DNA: TGTGCCAGCAGTCGGACAGGGGGCGGGAACACCGGGGAGCTGTTTTTT
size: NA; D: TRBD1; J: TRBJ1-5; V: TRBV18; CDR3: CASSPQTGPDGPQHF; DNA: TGTGCCAGCTCACCGCAGACAGGGCCGGATGGACCCCAGCATTTT
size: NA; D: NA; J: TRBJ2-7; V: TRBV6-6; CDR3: CASSYSAYEQYF; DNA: TGTGCCAGCAGTTACTCGGCGTACGAGCAGTACTTC
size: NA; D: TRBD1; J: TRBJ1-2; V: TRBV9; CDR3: CASSFPPGDRVDIGYGYTF; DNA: TGTGCCAGCAGCTTTCCCCCGGGGGACAGGGTGGATATCGGCTATGGCTACACCTTC
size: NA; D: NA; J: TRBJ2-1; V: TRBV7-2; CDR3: CASSLAVGSYNEQFF; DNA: TGTGCCAGCAGCTTAGCGGTAGGCTCCTACAATGAGCAGTTCTTC
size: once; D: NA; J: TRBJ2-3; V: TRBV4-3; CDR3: CASSLRDPSTDTQYF; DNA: TGCGCCAGCAGCTTGCGGGACCCTAGCACAGATACGCAGTATTTT
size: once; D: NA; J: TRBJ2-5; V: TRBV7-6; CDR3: CASSFIARGETQYF; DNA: TGTGCCAGCAGCTTTATCGCCCGGGGAGAGACCCAGTACTTC
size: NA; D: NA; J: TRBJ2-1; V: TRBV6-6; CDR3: CASNLGDNEQFF; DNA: TGTGCCAGCAATTTAGGGGACAATGAGCAGTTCTTC